This T cell receptor (beta chain) was sequenced for a study of blood T cell repertoires in COVID-19. Generated by immunoSEQ multiplex PCR, the TCRdb table keeps only in-frame clones and is missing some. The sample lists about 190,000 clones, less than 90% occurring once. V was cut by 4 bases and J by 8 bases, with 21 bases left in between. Germline V gene sequence: CDR1 SGDLS, CDR2 YYNGEE. The CDR3 length is 16 residues. Sequencing input: peripheral blood. The chain links TRBV9 to TRBJ1-4, with TRBD1 as a possible D gene (5 bases). This sequence was found in a man aged 70-80 years with active or convalescent COVID-19. The CDR3 here is CASSLSAVGGEEKLFF. The CDR3 DNA follows: TGTGCCAGCAGCCTCTCAGCGGTTGGGGGGGAGGAAAAACTGTTTTTT.